The rows below give T cell receptor beta chains drawn from one sample of a study of shared clonotypes between healthy human individuals. The table came from immunoSEQ multiplex PCR; TCRdb's copy has only in-frame clones and leaves some out. The sample shows fewer than 400,000 clones, around 74% of them seen only once. The sequenced material came from memory CD4+ T cells sorted from blood. The source of these receptors is a man aged 25-45 years in good health. Both conserved end residues are part of each CDR3. A D gene is named only where the DNA matches it firmly. Rows give clone size only sometimes, using once, few, many, or a class for an expanded clone.

clone size	V gene	D gene	J gene	CDR3 DNA	CDR3 protein
-	TRBV18	-	TRBJ1-2	TGTGCCAGCTCCCAGTCGCGGGGACGCTATGGCTACACCTTC	CASSQSRGRYGYTF
once	TRBV7-3	-	TRBJ2-5	TGTGCCAGCAGCTTAACGGTATCCGGGACCCAGTACTTC	CASSLTVSGTQYF
few	TRBV28	-	TRBJ2-7	TGTGCCAGCAGGTTCGGCGGCCGACCCTACGAGCAGTACTTC	CASRFGGRPYEQYF
-	TRBV15	-	TRBJ2-5	TGTGCCACCAGCAGAGGGTTGGAGACCCAGTACTTC	CATSRGLETQYF
-	TRBV6-5	-	TRBJ2-2	TGTGCCAGCAGTGGACAAAACACCGGGGAGCTGTTTTTT	CASSGQNTGELFF
-	TRBV25-1	TRBD1	TRBJ2-1	TGTGCCAGCAGTGACCAGGGGGCCAGGGGTACGGCCGAGCAGTTCTTC	CASSDQGARGTAEQFF
many	TRBV2	-	TRBJ2-1	TGTGCCAGCAGCGCCCCGGACGGGGGTGAGCAGTTCTTC	CASSAPDGGEQFF
-	TRBV7-2	-	TRBJ2-1	TGTGCCAGCAGCTTCCCGCTAGGTGAGCAGTTCTTC	CASSFPLGEQFF
few	TRBV7-8	-	TRBJ2-1	TGTGCCAGCAGCTTAATCAGCGGCAGGGCGGTTGGTGAGCAGTTCTTC	CASSLISGRAVGEQFF
-	TRBV10-1	-	TRBJ2-1	TGCGCCAGCGGCAGACTAGTCCTACTTACGGATGAGCAGTTCTTC	CASGRLVLLTDEQFF
-	TRBV29-1	TRBD2	TRBJ2-1	TGCAGCGTTTTGAGCGGGAGAATATACAATGAGCAGTTCTTC	CSVLSGRIYNEQFF
once	TRBV10-3	-	TRBJ2-7	TGTGCCATCGGGGAGCGGAACTCCTACGAGCAGTACTTC	CAIGERNSYEQYF
once	TRBV27	-	TRBJ2-7	TGTGCCAGCAGTTCGGCCGGGAGCTACGAGCAGTACTTC	CASSSAGSYEQYF